This T cell receptor (beta chain) was identified in a study of T cell responses to AZD1222 COVID-19 vaccine. Remarks on this clone: The antigen is unknown.

The data were produced by immunoSEQ multiplex PCR, yet TCRdb's version contains in-frame clones alone and is incomplete. Of roughly 140,000 clones listed, over 80% are singletons. Whole-study findings and limits: Samples come after the peak T cell response, not at day 14. Researchers report vaccine-associated CD4 TCRs spanning spike, with dominance at 160-218 and 743-854. The donors showed a predominance of white British ancestry and of females, with possible underestimation of clonal diversity.

Germline loops: CDR1 SGHNT, CDR2 YENEEA. With V trimmed by 3 bases and J by 5 bases, 15 bases remained unmatched. The CDR3 has 17 amino acids. Material: peripheral blood, obtained on day 0 of MenACWY control vaccination. This TCR came from an adult in good health. This chain joins TRBV11-3 and TRBJ1-1, with 7 positions matching TRBD1. The CDR3 DNA reads as TGTGCCAGCAGCTTGATTTGCCCCGGGACAGCAGAGACTGAAGCTTTCTTT. The encoded protein is CASSLICPGTAETEAFF.